This record concerns one TCR beta chain sequence. Its target is unknown. Other DNA sequences in the sample encode the same CDR3. V was clipped by 3 bases and J by 0 bases; unmatched bases: 5. Germline V gene data show CDR1 as GTSNPN and CDR2 as SVGIG (reference sequence). The CDR3 sequence is 17 residues long. Primers: 60 Vbeta forward and 13 Jbeta reverse. Repertoires were generated with immunoSEQ multiplex PCR, while TCRdb's copy carries only in-frame clones and drops some. Of 150,000 to 200,000 clones listed, around three quarters were seen once; the top ten hold roughly 0.99%. The data are from a study of cytomegalovirus exposure and HLA in healthy donors. Background on the study: A prior study identified 110 million or so unique TCR beta sequences from around 180 million T cells.

Findings of the study overall: As was reported, the HLA-A and HLA-B alleles of most subjects were accurately predicted from TCR beta sequences. An analysis was carried out later, and it reportedly showed fewer N-insertions in an Asian-associated ancestry cluster than the approximately 680-donor mean. Later analysis suggested most CMV-associated TCR beta chains were HLA-restricted.

The sequenced sample was PBMCs. The V and J genes are TRBV30 and TRBJ2-1; 13 bases align to TRBD2. This clonotype was sampled from a woman between 40 and 55 years old in good health and CMV-seronegative. The CDR3 is CAWSALAGGTSYNEQFF. The CDR3 DNA reads as TGTGCCTGGAGCGCACTAGCGGGAGGGACCTCCTACAATGAGCAGTTCTTC. Combining the CDR3 with reference TRBV30 and TRBJ2-1 gives the whole variable domain SQTIHQWPATLVQPVGSPLSLECTVEGTSNPNLYWYRQAAGRGLQLLFYSVGIGQISSEVPQNLSASRPQDRQFILSSKKLLLSDSGFYLCAWSALAGGTSYNEQFFGPGTRLTVL.